These T cell receptor beta chains were read from a single sample in a study of Graves' ophthalmopathy and Graves' hyperthyroidism. One entry per CDR3 protein, called by TCRdb with MiXCR from the multiplex PCR reads. The repertoire holds about 380,000 distinct CDR3 sequences, with less than 20% as singletons. The sequencing sample was made of peripheral blood. These receptors all come from a woman under 30 with stable Graves' hyperthyroidism. The CDR3 runs from the conserved cysteine through the conserved F or W. D genes are given only for firm matches. Clone size is stated in some rows and not others, as once, few, many or a class when expanded.

D: -; size: many; J: TRBJ1-6; V: TRBV4-2; CDR3: CASSQGGIVPPLHF; DNA: TGTGCCAGCAGCCAAGGGGGGATTGTACCACCCCTCCACTTT
D: -; size: -; J: TRBJ2-5; V: TRBV7-2; CDR3: CASLTGQETQYF; DNA: TGTGCCAGCTTGACGGGCCAAGAGACCCAGTACTTC
D: -; size: many; J: TRBJ1-1; V: TRBV5-5; CDR3: CASTRDQRNTEAFF; DNA: TGTGCCAGCACCAGGGACCAACGGAACACTGAAGCTTTCTTT
D: -; size: many; J: TRBJ1-2; V: TRBV25-1; CDR3: CASSERTQGYGYTF; DNA: TGTGCCAGCAGTGAACGCACACAAGGGTATGGCTACACCTTC
D: -; size: many; J: TRBJ1-5; V: TRBV6-1; CDR3: CASAAPNQPQHF; DNA: TGTGCCAGCGCTGCGCCCAATCAGCCCCAGCATTTT
D: -; size: many; J: TRBJ2-7; V: TRBV6-2/TRBV6-3; CDR3: CASAFSGSYEQYF; DNA: TGTGCCAGCGCTTTTAGCGGCTCCTACGAGCAGTACTTC
D: TRBD1; size: many; J: TRBJ1-2; V: TRBV18; CDR3: CASSPLGTGSSYYGYTF; DNA: TGTGCCAGCTCACCACTGGGGACAGGGTCATCTTACTATGGCTACACCTTC
D: -; size: once; J: TRBJ1-5; V: TRBV7-8; CDR3: CASSHNRFSQPQHF; DNA: TGTGCCAGCAGCCACAATAGATTCAGTCAGCCCCAGCATTTT
D: -; size: many; J: TRBJ2-5; V: TRBV7-9; CDR3: CASSLGAAEETQYF; DNA: TGTGCCAGCAGCTTAGGTGCGGCGGAGGAGACCCAGTACTTC
D: -; size: once; J: TRBJ1-2; V: TRBV12-3/TRBV12-4; CDR3: CASTPGAEWSYGYTF; DNA: TGTGCCAGCACCCCGGGGGCGGAATGGAGCTATGGCTACACCTTC
D: -; size: many; J: TRBJ1-6; V: TRBV29-1; CDR3: CSVTGSAGSPLHF; DNA: TGCAGCGTGACGGGCTCGGCGGGTTCACCCCTCCACTTT
D: -; size: many; J: TRBJ1-5; V: TRBV19; CDR3: CASSIKGVYQPQHF; DNA: TGTGCCAGTAGTATAAAGGGAGTATATCAGCCCCAGCATTTT
D: -; size: -; J: TRBJ1-1; V: TRBV12-3/TRBV12-4; CDR3: CASSPPVVEAFF; DNA: TGTGCCAGCAGCCCCCCGGTTGTAGAAGCTTTCTTT